These 15 T cell receptor beta chains originate from one sample sequenced in a study of radiotherapy plus CTLA-4 blockade in lung cancer. TCRdb's copy holds only in-frame clones and misses some; the assay was immunoSEQ multiplex PCR. The data contain about 43,000 clones, 60% to 70% of them singletons. Sample: peripheral blood, taken from a patient treated with radiotherapy plus ipilimumab. The source of these receptors is a human donor with non-small cell lung cancer who had a partial response to radiotherapy plus ipilimumab.

A single count supports this clone. The chain is built from TRBV11-2 and TRBJ1-6; tentatively, D is TRBD1 (5 bases). CDR3 length: 15 residues. The germline V gene has CDR1 SGHAT and CDR2 FQNNGV. Trimming took 6 bases from V and 14 from J, leaving 23 bases between them. The DNA for the CDR3 is TGTGCCAGCAGAGGATATAACGACAGATCGGCCACCCTCCACTTT. Amino acid sequence: CASRGYNDRSATLHF.

The V and J genes are TRBV5-1 and TRBJ2-5, with TRBD1 identical over 11 bases. The end of the DNA is better explained by TRBJ2-7, so the J call may be wrong. The CDR3 is 14 residues long. CDR1 is SGHRS and CDR2 is YFSETQ in the germline V gene. The CDR3 reads CASSSGTGGYEQYF. CDR3 nucleotides: TGCGCCAGCAGCTCAGGGACAGGGGGGTACGAGCAGTACTTC.

The V call is TRBV29-1, the J call TRBJ2-2; D remains ambiguous. V lost 4 bases to trimming and J lost 6 bases, with 12 bases between them. Germline CDR1 reads SQVTM; CDR2 reads ANQGSEA. The CDR3 is 13 amino acids. The CDR3 loop reads CSVGSPGAGELFF. CDR3 nucleotides: TGCAGCGTTGGTAGTCCGGGTGCCGGGGAGCTGTTTTTT.

V is TRBV19 and J is TRBJ1-6, with D possibly matching TRBD1 (6 bases). The CDR3 has 13 residues. CDR1 is LNHDA and CDR2 is SQIVND in the germline V gene (reference sequence). Deletions cut 7 bases from V and 7 bases from J, with 11 bases between. The CDR3 sequence is CASNPGTNSPLHF. As DNA, the CDR3 is TGTGCCAGTAATCCGGGGACAAATTCACCCCTCCACTTT.

The gene calls are TRBV7-2 and TRBJ2-1; 12 bases are a match to TRBD1. CDR3 length: 15 residues. From germline, CDR1 is SGHTA and CDR2 FQGNSA. After removal of 7 bases from V and 6 bases from J, the junction contained 7 bases not matched to a gene. This chain's CDR3 is CASTPGQGAFNEQFF. The CDR3 DNA sequence: TGTGCCAGCACCCCGGGACAGGGGGCTTTCAATGAGCAGTTCTTC.

In regard to this clone: This same CDR3 is encoded by further DNA sequences in the sample. This chain joins TRBV5-6 and TRBJ2-7, with D maybe TRBD2 (7 bases). Trimming removed 1 base from V and 5 bases from J, with 16 bases in between. The CDR3 sequence is 15 residues long. Germline V gene data show CDR1 as SGHDT and CDR2 as YYEEEE. CDR3 DNA sequence: TGTGCCAGCAGCTTGTATGCGGGGGCAGTCAACGAGCAGTACTTC. Its protein product is CASSLYAGAVNEQYF. The full variable domain, in which reference TRBV5-6 and TRBJ2-7 provide the parts outside the CDR3, is DAGVTQSPTHLIKTRGQQVTLRCSPKSGHDTVSWYQQALGQGPQFIFQYYEEEERQRGNFPDRFSGHQFPNYSSELNVNALLLGDSALYLCASSLYAGAVNEQYFGPGTRLTVT.

Comment on this clone: At one boundary the junction diverges from the germline segment, which might be a read error. The rearrangement joins TRBV7-9 to TRBJ1-1; the match to TRBD1 covers 7 bases. Germline V gene lookup returns CDR1 SEHNR and CDR2 FQNEAQ (reference sequence). The CDR3 consists of 13 residues. For the CDR3, the DNA is TGTGCCAGCAGCTTAGCAGGGACAGAAGAGATTGACTTT. Translating gives CASSLAGTEEIDF.

This clone has only one observation. V and J are TRBV5-6 and TRBJ2-5, with 8 bases aligning to TRBD1. The J call may not be correct, given that the DNA end is closer to TRBJ2-7. The CDR3 contains 16 residues. Germline V gene sequence: CDR1 SGHDT, CDR2 YYEEEE. CDR3 amino acids: CASSSLADRDSYEQYF. CDR3 sequence (DNA): TGTGCCAGCAGCTCACTCGCGGACAGGGACTCCTACGAGCAGTACTTC.

In this sample, this clone turned up a few times. The rearrangement links TRBV19 to TRBJ2-1, with TRBD2 matching 7 bases. V trimming: 4 bases; J trimming: 3 bases; junction bases outside the gene matches: 6. The germline gives CDR1 LNHDA, CDR2 SQIVND (reference sequence). The CDR3 runs 15 residues. Here the CDR3 DNA reads TGTGCCAGTAGTACTAGCGGAGATCTCTACAATGAGCAGTTCTTC. Translating it yields CASSTSGDLYNEQFF.

This clone was picked up a small number of times. The CDR3 bases are TGTGCCAGCAGCCATGAGGGGACAGTCCCCAACTATGGCTACACCTTC. Translated: CASSHEGTVPNYGYTF. The chain employs TRBV4-2 and TRBJ1-2; 7 bases are a match to TRBD1. The CDR3 has 16 residues. Per germline, CDR1 LGHNA and CDR2 YNFKEQ. The ends lost 3 bases at V and 2 bases at J; junction bases unmatched: 9.

The chain has TRBV2 and TRBJ2-3; D is unclear. The V end lost 6 bases, the J end lost 0 bases, and 16 bases lay between the germline ends. CDR1 is SNHLY and CDR2 is FYNNEI in the germline V gene. The CDR3 is 16 residues long. The CDR3 nucleotides are TGTGCCAGCAGCGCCCGCCTTCTGACTAGCACAGATACGCAGTATTTT. Translated: CASSARLLTSTDTQYF.

Comments on this clone: This sample includes further DNA sequences coding for the same CDR3. The chain is built from TRBV5-6 and TRBJ2-5; D is ambiguous. The V gene's germline CDR1 is SGHDT and CDR2 YYEEEE. The V and J ends lost 1 base and 5 bases respectively, with 3 bases between them. The CDR3 runs 11 residues. CDR3 region: CASSLRETQYF. For the CDR3, the DNA is TGTGCCAGCAGCTTGCGGGAGACCCAGTACTTC. The entire variable domain, with the rest obtained from reference TRBV5-6 and TRBJ2-5, is as follows: DAGVTQSPTHLIKTRGQQVTLRCSPKSGHDTVSWYQQALGQGPQFIFQYYEEEERQRGNFPDRFSGHQFPNYSSELNVNALLLGDSALYLCASSLRETQYFGPGTRLLVL.

The chain uses TRBV6-1 and TRBJ1-6; D uncertain. V gave up 3 bases and J gave up 6 bases, with 6 bases separating them. Germline V gene lookup returns CDR1 MNHNS and CDR2 SASEGT. The CDR3 runs to 13 residues. CDR3 sequence reads: CASSDRSNSPLHF. In DNA form, the CDR3 reads TGTGCCAGCAGTGACAGAAGTAATTCACCCCTCCACTTT.

The chain is built from TRBV11-2 and TRBJ2-3; D is ambiguous. This CDR3 comprises 14 residues. Per germline, CDR1 SGHAT and CDR2 FQNNGV. With 5 bases removed from V and 0 bases from J, the gap between germline ends came to 9 bases. The CDR3 is CASSPLRSTDTQYF. The DNA for the CDR3 is TGTGCCAGCAGCCCCCTCCGGAGCACAGATACGCAGTATTTT.

The chain uses TRBV5-1 and TRBJ2-3, with 12 nucleotides matching TRBD2. The V and J ends lost 1 base and 1 base, in that order; junction bases with no gene match: 13. Germline V lookup: CDR1 SGHRS, CDR2 YFSETQ. This CDR3 comprises 20 residues. The CDR3: CASSLSPGTSGYSGTDTQYF. DNA for the CDR3: TGCGCCAGCAGCTTGTCCCCTGGGACTAGCGGGTACTCTGGCACAGATACGCAGTATTTT.